The T cell receptor (beta chain) described here comes from a study of T cell responses to AZD1222 COVID-19 vaccine. Assay used: immunoSEQ multiplex PCR; TCRdb lists only in-frame clones, some missing. The data show 45,000 or so clones, about 90% seen once. There are 10 residues in the CDR3. V lost 10 bases and J lost 8, with 9 bases in between. Looked up from germline, CDR1 is MNHEY and CDR2 is SVGAGI. This clone was detected only a few times. This chain connects TRBV6-5 to TRBJ2-1; D unclear. The clonotype originates from an adult who received the AZD1222 COVID-19 vaccine. This material consisted of peripheral blood, taken 28 days after the second AZD1222 dose. CDR3 region: CATRPDEQFF. In DNA form, the CDR3 reads TGTGCCACCCGTCCGGATGAGCAGTTCTTC.